This T cell receptor (beta chain) came from a study of OX40 agonist ivuxolimab in advanced cancers. About the study: Prior anti-PD-1, anti-PD-L1 or anti-CTLA-4 therapy did not bar entry, and approximately 40% had some.

This CDR3 has 14 residues. Between the trimmed V and J ends, which lost 3 bases and 5 bases, there was a span of 14 bases. CDR1 and CDR2 from the germline V gene are SQVTM and ANQGSEA. Sequencing was performed with immunoSEQ multiplex PCR; in TCRdb, only in-frame clones are kept and a portion is missing. The sample includes tens of thousands of clones, more than 80% of them seen just once. Regarding the study as a whole: Mean expanded clone counts were higher in CD8+ than CD4+ T cells.

With respect to this clone: Its antigen is as yet unknown.

Specimen: CD4+ or CD8+ T cells sorted from blood, collected in a trial of the OX40 agonist ivuxolimab. The J gene is TRBJ2-1, the V gene TRBV29-1; D uncertain. The TCR originated in an adult with an advanced solid tumor such as melanoma, head and neck, liver or kidney cancer. The CDR3, as DNA: TGCAGCGTTGACGGAGCGCGAGAGAACAATGAGCAGTTCTTC. This sequence encodes CSVDGARENNEQFF.